These 30 T cell receptor beta chains came from one sample sequenced in a study of neurological immune-mediated disorders. A single record per CDR3 protein comes from TCRdb applying MiXCR to the 5' RACE reads. The profile shows some 50,000 distinct CDR3 sequences, about 1.8% of them singletons. Material for sequencing was PBMCs. The origin of the receptors is a woman aged 40 to 55 with multiple sclerosis.

Concerning this clonotype: This may arise from a read error, as a much more abundant clone is one base away. The chain uses TRBV20-1 and TRBJ2-5, with a possible D match to TRBD1 (8 bases). There are 12 residues in the CDR3. Germline-derived CDR1 and CDR2 are DFQATT and SNEGSKA (reference sequence). V was pared by 6 bases and J by 7 bases, with 15 bases between. CDR3 loop: CSAWTGRGTQYF. CDR3 coding DNA: TGCAGTGCCTGGACAGGGAGGGGGACCCAGTACTTC.

This clonotype was picked up many times. CDR3 in amino acids: CASSARQPSYGYTF. Here the CDR3 DNA reads TGTGCCAGCAGTGCCCGACAGCCTAGCTATGGCTACACCTTC. V and J are TRBV6-6 and TRBJ1-2; possibly TRBD1 for D (5 bases). Trimming left V 5 bases short and J 4 bases short, with 14 bases between. The CDR3 has 14 residues. Germline CDR1 and CDR2: MNHNY and SVGAGI (reference sequence).

This clonotype was seen repeatedly, ten times or more. The V call is TRBV12-3 or TRBV12-4, the J call TRBJ2-2; the match to TRBD1 covers 9 bases. The V segment lost 6 bases and the J segment 4 bases; nucleotides outside the gene matches: 3. This CDR3 region has 14 residues. This CDR3 is CASRWGQGTGELFF. The CDR3 DNA sequence: TGTGCCAGCAGATGGGGACAGGGCACCGGGGAGCTGTTTTTT.

This clonotype was seen many times. Here the CDR3 reads CASSLEATLGQFF. CDR3 DNA: TGTGCCAGCAGCTTAGAAGCTACCCTCGGGCAGTTCTTC. J is TRBJ2-1 and V is TRBV7-9; D unresolved. The CDR3 covers 13 residues. Germline V gene lookup returns CDR1 SEHNR and CDR2 FQNEAQ (reference sequence). Trimming stripped 1 base from V and 12 bases from J, with 13 bases between.

This clonotype was recorded many times. The chain links TRBV5-1 to TRBJ2-4; D perhaps matches TRBD1 (7 bases). The CDR3 loop spans 14 amino acids. The V and J ends lost 4 bases and 13 bases respectively, with 21 bases between them. Per the germline V gene, CDR1 is SGHRS and CDR2 is YFSETQ. The CDR3 DNA reads as TGCGCCAGCAGCGACGGAGGAGGGGGCCTAGTCCAGTACTTC. This sequence encodes CASSDGGGGLVQYF.

Ten or more counts support this clonotype. The chain couples TRBV20-1 to TRBJ2-1; TRBD2 aligns across 7 bases. Germline V lookup: CDR1 DFQATT, CDR2 SNEGSKA (reference sequence). With 0 bases clipped from V and 1 base from J, the junction kept 6 bases outside the gene matches. This CDR3 has 16 residues. The CDR3 loop is CSARESGVHSYNEQFF. In DNA form, the CDR3 reads TGCAGTGCTAGAGAAAGCGGGGTACATTCCTACAATGAGCAGTTCTTC.

This clonotype has ten or more counts. The chain couples TRBV11-3 to TRBJ1-2; 11 nucleotides line up with TRBD1. From germline, CDR1 is SGHNT and CDR2 YENEEA. This CDR3 is 13 amino acids long. V shed 5 bases, J shed 8 bases, and the junction held 4 bases outside the gene matches. This CDR3 is CASSRDRGAGYTF. DNA for the CDR3: TGTGCCAGCAGCCGGGACAGGGGGGCCGGCTACACCTTC.

This clonotype occurred many times. The chain carries TRBV10-3 and TRBJ1-3; TRBD1 matches 10 bases. Per the germline V gene, CDR1 is ENHRY and CDR2 is SYGVKD. The ends lost 3 bases at V and 2 bases at J; junction bases unmatched: 4. This CDR3 has 16 residues. CDR3 in amino acids: CAISDPDRGPGNTIYF. CDR3 nucleotide sequence: TGTGCCATCAGTGACCCTGACAGGGGGCCTGGAAACACCATATATTTT.

This clonotype was seen ten or more times. J is TRBJ1-5 and V is TRBV20-1, with TRBD1 identical over 10 bases. This CDR3 has 14 amino acids. Germline trimming cut 1 base from V and 6 bases from J; bases unmatched to any gene: 3. Germline loops: CDR1 DFQATT, CDR2 SNEGSKA (reference sequence). CDR3 in amino acids: CSARAGTGVQPQHF. CDR3 coding DNA: TGCAGTGCTAGAGCCGGGACAGGGGTTCAGCCCCAGCATTTT.

In this sample, this clonotype turned up many times. The DNA of the CDR3 is TGCGCCAGCAGCACGACAGGGGGCGCCGAGCAGTACTTC. As protein: CASSTTGGAEQYF. V and J are TRBV5-1 and TRBJ2-7; the match to TRBD1 covers 10 bases. V was clipped by 4 bases and J by 6 bases; unmatched bases: 4. The germline gives CDR1 SGHRS, CDR2 YFSETQ. The CDR3 loop spans 13 amino acids.

There are many counts of this clonotype. This chain uses TRBV5-1 with TRBJ1-1; D gene uncertain. The V gene lost 2 bases and the J gene lost 0 bases, with 8 bases spanning the gap. The CDR3 length is 14 residues. CDR1 is SGHRS and CDR2 is YFSETQ in the germline V gene. The CDR3 nucleotides are TGCGCCAGCAGCTTAGACACTTTGAACACTGAAGCTTTCTTT. Protein: CASSLDTLNTEAFF.

This clonotype has at least ten counts. The chain employs TRBV3-1 and TRBJ1-2, with a weak D call TRBD1 (5 bases). The CDR3 runs 16 residues. Germline lookup yields CDR1 LGHDT and CDR2 YNNKEL (reference sequence). With 0 bases removed from V and 4 bases from J, the gap between germline ends came to 15 bases. Written as DNA, the CDR3 is TGTGCCAGCAGCCAAGATGGGACGGAGCTAGGCTATGGCTACACCTTC. Protein sequence: CASSQDGTELGYGYTF.

This clonotype was recorded at least ten times. V and J are TRBV27 and TRBJ2-7, with a weak D call TRBD1 (5 bases). The germline CDR1 and CDR2 sequences are MNHEY and SMNVEV (reference sequence). This CDR3 region has 13 residues. Trimming cost V 8 bases and J 2 bases, with 13 bases left between them. In nucleotides, the CDR3 is TGTGCCAGCCGCAGGGAAGGGGCCTACGAGCAGTACTTC. As protein: CASRREGAYEQYF.

There are many counts of this clonotype. A read error may account for a junction end that differs from germline. This chain uses TRBV4-1 with TRBJ2-3; 14 bases agree with TRBD2. The CDR3 extends over 16 amino acids. CDR1 and CDR2 from the germline V gene are MGHRA and YSYEKL. The CDR3 region has the DNA TGCGCCAGCAGCCAAGATTCTGGACTAGCGGGGGGCTCGGTAAATTTT. This encodes CASSQDSGLAGGSVNF.

This clonotype has a count of ten or more. The chain has TRBV20-1 and TRBJ1-1; D is uncertain. V lost 5 bases and J lost 6, with 13 bases in between. The CDR3 runs 12 residues. The germline CDR1 and CDR2 sequences are DFQATT and SNEGSKA (reference sequence). The CDR3 nucleotides are TGCAGTGCTGGTCGGGGTCGGGCTGAAGCTTTCTTT. Translation: CSAGRGRAEAFF.

This clonotype was observed many times. The chain joins TRBV5-1 to TRBJ2-3; D may be TRBD1 or TRBD2 (5 bases each). CDR1 is SGHRS and CDR2 is YFSETQ in the germline V gene. The CDR3 sequence is 14 residues long. V lost 2 bases and J 2 bases, leaving 9 bases between the germline ends. CDR3 DNA sequence: TGCGCCAGCAGCTTTGGGGGAGTCACAGATACGCAGTATTTT. Translated: CASSFGGVTDTQYF.

This clonotype has a handful of counts. The rearrangement links TRBV20-1 to TRBJ1-5, with D possibly being TRBD1 (5 bases). V shed 7 bases and J shed 4 bases, with 11 bases lying between them. The CDR3 length is 12 residues. CDR1 is DFQATT and CDR2 is SNEGSKA in the germline V gene (reference sequence). The CDR3 loop reads CSVRDGNQPQHF. CDR3 coding DNA: TGCAGTGTTAGGGACGGGAATCAGCCCCAGCATTTT.

This clonotype has a count of ten or more. Its ends do not fully match the called genes, so a read error is possible. The chain uses TRBV10-3 and TRBJ1-6; D might be TRBD1 (5 bases). This CDR3 comprises 14 residues. Germline CDR1 ENHRY, CDR2 SYGVKD. In DNA form, the CDR3 reads TGTGCCATCAGTGGGGGCAGGGTCAATTCGCCCCTCCACTTT. This encodes CAISGGRVNSPLHF.

This clonotype was seen ten or more times. The rearrangement links TRBV5-1 to TRBJ1-5; a weak D match, TRBD1 (6 bases). V lost 2 bases and J 2 bases, leaving 14 bases between the germline ends. The germline V gene encodes CDR1 SGHRS and CDR2 YFSETQ. The CDR3 has 16 amino acids. Here the CDR3 DNA reads TGCGCCAGCAGCTTAGGGGGTTTGGGTGGCAATCAGCCCCAGCATTTT. It translates to CASSLGGLGGNQPQHF.

In this sample, this clonotype turned up many times. J is TRBJ1-1 and V is TRBV10-2, with no clear D. CDR3 length: 13 amino acids. The germline V gene encodes CDR1 WSHSY and CDR2 SAAADI. Trimming removed 0 bases at V and 3 bases at J, with 5 bases between. As DNA, the CDR3 is TGCGCCAGCAGTGAGTCGGGGTACACTGAAGCTTTCTTT. Protein product: CASSESGYTEAFF.

For this clonotype: This may arise from a read error, as a much more abundant clone is one base away. The CDR3 ends on some other residue instead of the conserved phenylalanine or tryptophan, so this is likely a read error. The chain employs TRBV29-1 and TRBJ2-1; possible D gene TRBD2, 5 bases. The CDR3 runs to 11 residues. Trimming removed 5 bases at V and 12 bases at J, with 14 bases between. CDR1 and CDR2 (germline): SQVTM, ANQGSEA. The CDR3, as DNA: TGCAGCGTTCACGGGCGGGTATCGCAGTTCGTC. Translation: CSVHGRVSQFV.

This clonotype was seen at least ten times. CDR3 in DNA: TGCGCCAGCAGCCAAGAAGGGGTGAGTCAGCCCCAGCATTTT. This codes for CASSQEGVSQPQHF. V and J are TRBV4-1 and TRBJ1-5; D may be TRBD1 (5 bases). The CDR3 has 14 residues. Germline V gives CDR1 MGHRA, CDR2 YSYEKL. V lost 0 bases to trimming and J lost 6 bases, with 9 bases between them.

Ten or more counts support this clonotype. The chain combines TRBV5-1 with TRBJ1-2, with 7 nucleotides matching TRBD1. The CDR3 spans 13 residues. V lost 1 base, J lost 6 bases, and 3 bases stayed unmatched. The germline V gene encodes CDR1 SGHRS and CDR2 YFSETQ. DNA for the CDR3: TGCGCCAGCAGCTTGAGCAGGGGGGATGGCTACACCTTC. This translates into CASSLSRGDGYTF.

This clonotype came up many times. The V call is TRBV5-6, the J call TRBJ2-6; maybe TRBD2 (6 bases). The CDR3 consists of 16 residues. Deletions cut 4 bases from V and 2 bases from J, with 13 bases between. The germline V gene has CDR1 SGHDT and CDR2 YYEEEE. The DNA of the CDR3 is TGTGCCAGCAGCCCCGAAGGAGGGACTGGGGCCAACGTCCTGACTTTC. Protein product: CASSPEGGTGANVLTF.

This clonotype was seen at least ten times. The chain employs TRBV3-1 and TRBJ2-1, with D maybe TRBD1 (6 bases). CDR3 length: 12 residues. From germline, CDR1 is LGHDT and CDR2 YNNKEL (reference sequence). Trimming cost V 4 bases and J 12 bases, with 13 bases left between them. The CDR3 loop reads CASSPRQATQFF. DNA of the CDR3: TGTGCCAGCAGCCCGCGACAGGCCACGCAGTTCTTC.

This clonotype appeared many times. V usage is TRBV5-1 and J usage is TRBJ2-7, with 7 bases aligning to TRBD1. Germline CDR1 is SGHRS and CDR2 is YFSETQ. CDR3 length: 14 residues. V lost 2 bases to trimming and J lost 6 bases; unmatched junction nucleotides: 8. The CDR3, as DNA: TGCGCCAGCAGCTTTCTTCAACAGGGGACCGAGCAGTACTTC. Its translation is CASSFLQQGTEQYF.

Within the sample, this clonotype is medium-sized. V is TRBV20-1 and J is TRBJ2-3; TRBD1 or TRBD2 may be the D gene (7 bases each). V was shortened by 3 bases and J by 3 bases, with 13 bases between the two germline ends. This CDR3 comprises 14 residues. Germline V gives CDR1 DFQATT, CDR2 SNEGSKA (reference sequence). The CDR3 nucleotides are TGCAGTGCTAGGGGTCAGGGGGGGACAGATACGCAGTATTTT. Its translation is CSARGQGGTDTQYF.

This clonotype has at least ten counts. The chain recombines TRBV12-3 or TRBV12-4 with TRBJ2-2; D gene unclear. V gave up 2 bases and J gave up 3 bases, with 4 bases separating them. This CDR3 comprises 13 residues. CDR3 nucleotides: TGTGCCAGCAGTTTATACGACACCGGGGAGCTGTTTTTT. Translation gives CASSLYDTGELFF.

This clonotype was found many times. The chain links TRBV27 to TRBJ1-2, with 7 bases fitting TRBD1. This CDR3 has 15 residues. After removal of 4 bases from V and 0 bases from J, the junction contained 5 bases not matched to a gene. Germline CDR1 and CDR2: MNHEY and SMNVEV (reference sequence). The CDR3 loop is CASSWTGSSNYGYTF. The CDR3 DNA reads TGTGCCAGCAGTTGGACAGGAAGTTCTAACTATGGCTACACCTTC.

At least ten counts were recorded for this clonotype. The V call is TRBV14, the J call TRBJ2-1; TRBD1 matches at 10 bases. J was trimmed by 7 bases and V by 0 bases; bases with no gene match: 9. CDR1 SGHDN and CDR2 FVKESK come from the germline V gene. The CDR3 is 17 residues long. CDR3 protein: CASSQDTGQGLWNEQFF. As DNA, the CDR3 is TGTGCCAGCAGCCAAGATACGGGACAGGGGTTATGGAATGAGCAGTTCTTC.